This T cell receptor beta chain was sequenced in a study of T cell changes during pregnancy in multiple sclerosis. Produced via immunoSEQ multiplex PCR; TCRdb's table is partial and in-frame only. There are approximately 60,000 clones in the sample; about 92% occur only once, and roughly 2.2% lies in the top ten. V was pared by 10 bases and J by 2 bases, with 6 bases between. The CDR3 is 11 amino acids. Germline loops: CDR1 MNHNS, CDR2 SASEGT. The TCR was taken from a female donor with multiple sclerosis, enrolled in a pregnancy study. The sample in question was peripheral blood, obtained in the first trimester of pregnancy. The chain employs TRBV6-1 and TRBJ2-1; D is uncertain. CDR3 loop: CAILAYNEQFF. The CDR3 DNA reads TGTGCCATCCTAGCCTACAATGAGCAGTTCTTC.